Listed below are T cell receptor beta chains from one sample, sequenced in a study of blood T cell repertoires in COVID-19. Only in-frame clones appear in the TCRdb table, and some are missing; sequencing was by immunoSEQ multiplex PCR. The sample includes 110,000 or so clones, around 81% seen only once; the top ten take about 10%. The sample comprised peripheral blood. Source of these receptors: a human donor in a cohort sampled during active COVID-19. The CDR3 runs from the conserved cysteine through the conserved F or W. D genes are given only for firm matches. A row's size may be missing; if present it is once, few, many or a size class.

DNA | CDR3 | J | V | size | length | D
TGCGCCAGCAGCCAAGCCGGGACTAGCGGGAGGTCCTCTTGGCGGTACGAGCAGTACTTC | CASSQAGTSGRSSWRYEQYF | TRBJ2-7 | TRBV4-3 | . | 20 | TRBD2
TGTGCCACAGAGGGTGTTAGCTACGAGCAGTACTTC | CATEGVSYEQYF | TRBJ2-7 | TRBV28 | . | 12 | .
TGTGCCAGCAGCCGTTTGGGGGGGCGGGCCCCGGCAGATACGCAGTATTTT | CASSRLGGRAPADTQYF | TRBJ2-3 | TRBV11-3 | . | 17 | .
TGTGCCAGCAGTTACCCCCGGGAAGCTTTCTTT | CASSYPREAFF | TRBJ1-1 | TRBV6-2/TRBV6-3 | . | 11 | .
TGTGCCAGCAGTTACTCTTCCGGGGTGCACTATGGCTACACCTTC | CASSYSSGVHYGYTF | TRBJ1-2 | TRBV6-5 | . | 15 | .
TGTGCCAGCAGCGGAGGGCCAAGCTCTGGGGCCAACGTCCTGACTTTC | CASSGGPSSGANVLTF | TRBJ2-6 | TRBV7-3 | once | 16 | .
TGTGCCAGCAGTTTGACAGGGCTCGTAGGTCAGCCCCAGCATTTT | CASSLTGLVGQPQHF | TRBJ1-5 | TRBV6-5 | . | 15 | TRBD1
TGCGCCAGCAGCTCGACGGGAAGCTCTGGGGCCAACGTCCTGACTTTC | CASSSTGSSGANVLTF | TRBJ2-6 | TRBV5-1 | . | 16 | .
TGTGCCAGCAGTTTATCGGGACAGGGGGCAAAGGATACGCAGTATTTT | CASSLSGQGAKDTQYF | TRBJ2-3 | TRBV27 | . | 16 | TRBD1
TGTGCCAGCAGGGGGGGACTAGCGTTAACCTACGAGCAGTACTTC | CASRGGLALTYEQYF | TRBJ2-7 | TRBV6-4 | . | 15 | TRBD2
TGTGCCAGCAGCGGACAGGGCCTTCTCTACGAGCAGTACTTC | CASSGQGLLYEQYF | TRBJ2-7 | TRBV6-5 | . | 14 | TRBD1
TGTGCCAGCCAGACAGGGGGCGGATCTGGGGCCAACGTCCTGACTTTC | CASQTGGGSGANVLTF | TRBJ2-6 | TRBV2 | . | 16 | TRBD1
TGTGCCAGCAGCGGTCAAACAGGGGTAGGCGAAAAACTGTTTTTT | CASSGQTGVGEKLFF | TRBJ1-4 | TRBV7-2 | . | 15 | TRBD1
TGTGCCAGCAGCCCTGGTAGGGGGCCACCAACCTACGAGCAGTACTTC | CASSPGRGPPTYEQYF | TRBJ2-7 | TRBV9 | . | 16 | TRBD1
TGTGCCAGCAACACTGACAGGCGCTCCTACGAGCAGTACTTC | CASNTDRRSYEQYF | TRBJ2-7 | TRBV2 | . | 14 | .
TGTGCCAGCAGCAAAGGCCAGGGAGAGACCCAGTACTTC | CASSKGQGETQYF | TRBJ2-5 | TRBV21-1 | . | 13 | .
TGTGCCAGCAGCTTATCCCGGCAGGGGAATCGAGTTAATGAAAAACTGTTTTTT | CASSLSRQGNRVNEKLFF | TRBJ1-4 | TRBV7-9 | . | 18 | .
TGTGCCAGCAAGGGGGAAGGGAAAGTGCCCCAGCATTTT | CASKGEGKVPQHF | TRBJ1-5 | TRBV25-1 | . | 13 | .
TGCGCCAGCAGCCCCTGGCCAGGTAACACTGAAGCTTTCTTT | CASSPWPGNTEAFF | TRBJ1-1 | TRBV5-1 | . | 14 | .
TGTGCCAGCAGCGTAGGTCCGGAGGGGTGGGGACAGTACTTC | CASSVGPEGWGQYF | TRBJ2-7 | TRBV9 | . | 14 | .
TGTGCCAGCTCAGGGACAGGAGGCGACCTCGAGCAGTACTTC | CASSGTGGDLEQYF | TRBJ2-7 | TRBV18 | . | 14 | TRBD1
TGTGCCAGTAGTATCCGACAGTCAAGGGCCTACGAGCAGTACTTC | CASSIRQSRAYEQYF | TRBJ2-7 | TRBV19 | . | 15 | .